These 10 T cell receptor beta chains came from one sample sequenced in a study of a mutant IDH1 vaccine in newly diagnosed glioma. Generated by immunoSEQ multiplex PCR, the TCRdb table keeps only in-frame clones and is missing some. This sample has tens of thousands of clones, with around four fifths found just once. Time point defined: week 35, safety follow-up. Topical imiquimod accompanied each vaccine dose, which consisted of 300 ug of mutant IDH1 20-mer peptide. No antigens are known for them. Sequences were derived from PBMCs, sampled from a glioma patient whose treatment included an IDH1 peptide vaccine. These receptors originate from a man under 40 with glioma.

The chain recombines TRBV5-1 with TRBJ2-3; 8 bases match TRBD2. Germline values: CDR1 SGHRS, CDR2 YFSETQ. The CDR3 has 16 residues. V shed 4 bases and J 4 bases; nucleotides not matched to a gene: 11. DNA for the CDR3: TGCGCCAGCAGCCTCGGGAGCGGGGGCTACGCAGATACGCAGTATTTT. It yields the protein CASSLGSGGYADTQYF.

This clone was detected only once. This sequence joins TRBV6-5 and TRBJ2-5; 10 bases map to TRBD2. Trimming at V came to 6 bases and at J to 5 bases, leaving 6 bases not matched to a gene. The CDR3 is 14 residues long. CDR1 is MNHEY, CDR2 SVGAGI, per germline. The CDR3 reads CASSVAGGGETQYF. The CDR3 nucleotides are TGTGCCAGCAGCGTAGCGGGGGGAGGTGAGACCCAGTACTTC.

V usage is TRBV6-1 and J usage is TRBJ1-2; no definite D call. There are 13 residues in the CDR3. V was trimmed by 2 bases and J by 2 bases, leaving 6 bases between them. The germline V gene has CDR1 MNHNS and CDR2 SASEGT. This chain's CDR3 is CASSESENYGYTF. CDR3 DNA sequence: TGTGCCAGCAGTGAATCCGAAAACTATGGCTACACCTTC.

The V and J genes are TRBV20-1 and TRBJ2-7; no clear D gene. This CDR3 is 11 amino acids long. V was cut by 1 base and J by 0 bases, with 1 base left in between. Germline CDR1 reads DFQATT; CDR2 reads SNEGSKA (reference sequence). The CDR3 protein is CSARASYEQYF. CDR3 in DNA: TGCAGTGCTAGAGCCTCCTACGAGCAGTACTTC.

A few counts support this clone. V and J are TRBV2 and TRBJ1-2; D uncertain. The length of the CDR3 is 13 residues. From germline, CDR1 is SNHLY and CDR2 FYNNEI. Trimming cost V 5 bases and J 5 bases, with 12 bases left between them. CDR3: CASSLAVIYGYTF. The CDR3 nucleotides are TGTGCCAGCAGTCTAGCAGTAATTTATGGCTACACCTTC.

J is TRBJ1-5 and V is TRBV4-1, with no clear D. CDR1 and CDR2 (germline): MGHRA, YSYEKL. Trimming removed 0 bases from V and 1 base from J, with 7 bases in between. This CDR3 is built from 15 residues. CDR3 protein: CASSQDHTSNQPQHF. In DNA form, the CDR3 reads TGCGCCAGCAGCCAAGATCATACGAGCAATCAGCCCCAGCATTTT.

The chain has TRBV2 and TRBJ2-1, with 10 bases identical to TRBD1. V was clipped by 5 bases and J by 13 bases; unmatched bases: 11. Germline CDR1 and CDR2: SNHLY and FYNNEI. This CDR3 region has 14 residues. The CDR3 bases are TGTGCCAGCAGTTTGGACAGGGGGTCTCCTCTCCAGTTCTTC. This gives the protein CASSLDRGSPLQFF.

The CDR3, as DNA: TGTGCCAGCAGCTTAGGGAGACAGATTTACAATGAGCAGTTCTTC. This sequence encodes CASSLGRQIYNEQFF. V and J are TRBV7-2 and TRBJ2-1; possibly TRBD1 for D (5 bases). The CDR3 has 15 residues. V gave up 1 base and J gave up 4 bases, with 11 bases separating them. Germline loops: CDR1 SGHTA, CDR2 FQGNSA.

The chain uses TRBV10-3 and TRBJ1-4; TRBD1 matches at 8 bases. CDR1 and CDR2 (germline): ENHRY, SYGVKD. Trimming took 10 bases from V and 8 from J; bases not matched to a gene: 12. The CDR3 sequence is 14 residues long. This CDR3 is CATRLQGGMEKLFF. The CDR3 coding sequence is TGTGCCACTCGCCTACAGGGGGGAATGGAAAAACTGTTTTTT.

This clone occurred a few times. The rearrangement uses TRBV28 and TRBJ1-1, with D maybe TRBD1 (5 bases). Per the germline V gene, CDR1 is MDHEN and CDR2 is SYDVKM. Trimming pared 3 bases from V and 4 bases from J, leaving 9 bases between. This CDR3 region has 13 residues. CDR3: CASSFGGGTEAFF. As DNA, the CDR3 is TGTGCCAGCAGTTTCGGGGGTGGCACTGAAGCTTTCTTT.